This T cell receptor beta chain was sequenced in a study of blood T cell repertoires in COVID-19. Overall study: COVID-19 samples from acute and convalescent phases originated in the United States, Italy and Spain. The analysed material was cDNA or gDNA that came from T cells, B-cell-depleted T cells, or PBMCs.

Method: immunoSEQ multiplex PCR; TCRdb's copy keeps in-frame clones and lacks some. The sample yields 150,000 or so clones, around 86% seen once. Germline-derived CDR1 and CDR2 are SGHRS and YFSETQ. The CDR3 has 14 amino acids. J lost 1 base, V lost 4 bases, and 5 bases had no gene match. This TCR was recovered from a human donor in a cohort sampled during active COVID-19. This chain connects TRBV5-1 to TRBJ2-7, with TRBD1 matching over 7 bases. Sequencing was carried out using peripheral blood. This CDR3 is CASSTRQGSYEQYF. CDR3 coding DNA: TGCGCCAGCAGCACAAGACAGGGTTCCTACGAGCAGTACTTC.